The 21 T cell receptor beta chains reported below all come from one sample, sequenced in a study of cytomegalovirus exposure and HLA in healthy donors. PCR involved 60 Vbeta and 13 Jbeta primers. Clones were sequenced by immunoSEQ multiplex PCR, and TCRdb holds only the in-frame ones, with some missing. Across 95,000 to 150,000 clones, the top ten clones capture over 0.8% of the sample. Sequenced material: PBMCs. These receptor sequences come from a man in his late teens or twenties in good health and CMV-seronegative.

This rearrangement joins TRBV28 to TRBJ2-3; TRBD2 matches 14 bases. Germline lookup yields CDR1 MDHEN and CDR2 SYDVKM. The CDR3 sequence is 17 residues long. The V segment lost 5 bases and the J segment 4 bases; nucleotides outside the gene matches: 8. The CDR3 DNA sequence: TGTGCCAGCAGTCTCTGGACTAGCGGGAGGACATCAGATACGCAGTATTTT. Amino acid sequence: CASSLWTSGRTSDTQYF.

The chain couples TRBV27 to TRBJ2-7, with 9 positions matching TRBD2. With 5 bases clipped from V and 3 bases from J, the junction kept 8 bases outside the gene matches. Germline lookup yields CDR1 MNHEY and CDR2 SMNVEV (reference sequence). The CDR3 totals 15 residues. CDR3 residues: CASSIAGATNYEQYF. The CDR3 DNA is TGTGCCAGCAGTATAGCGGGAGCAACAAACTACGAGCAGTACTTC.

The chain carries TRBV6-4 and TRBJ1-1; TRBD1 aligns across 7 bases. The germline gives CDR1 MRHNA, CDR2 SNTAGT. CDR3 length equals 18 residues. The ends lost 0 bases at V and 0 bases at J; junction bases unmatched: 10. Written as DNA, the CDR3 is TGTGCCAGCAGTGACTCTGAACCCTACAGGGGTTTGAACACTGAAGCTTTCTTT. Encoded protein: CASSDSEPYRGLNTEAFF.

V gene TRBV6-6 combines with J gene TRBJ2-3; D perhaps matches TRBD2 (5 bases). CDR3 length: 13 residues. Between the trimmed V and J ends, which lost 4 bases and 4 bases, there was a span of 9 bases. Germline loops: CDR1 MNHNY, CDR2 SVGAGI (reference sequence). The CDR3 region is CASSSLAADTQYF. The CDR3 nucleotides read TGTGCCAGCAGTTCGCTAGCTGCAGATACGCAGTATTTT.

J is TRBJ1-1 and V is TRBV10-1; TRBD1 agrees at 7 bases. Germline assignment: CDR1 WNHNN and CDR2 SYGVQD (reference sequence). Trimming took 4 bases from V and 10 from J; bases not matched to a gene: 15. This CDR3 has 15 residues. The chain's CDR3 is CASSGGQSWAIGAFF. The CDR3 bases are TGCGCCAGCAGTGGGGGACAGAGTTGGGCCATTGGAGCTTTCTTT.

V usage is TRBV18 and J usage is TRBJ2-7; a possible D gene is TRBD1 (6 bases). Germline loops: CDR1 KGHSH, CDR2 LQKENI. Trimming pared 2 bases from V and 2 bases from J, leaving 10 bases between. CDR3 length: 14 amino acids. The CDR3 is CASSPKDRAYEQYF. CDR3 bases: TGTGCCAGCTCACCAAAGGACAGAGCCTACGAGCAGTACTTC.

The chain recombines TRBV28 with TRBJ2-1; D remains ambiguous. Trimming left V 2 bases short and J 0 bases short, with 17 bases between. This CDR3 contains 18 residues. Germline-derived CDR1 and CDR2 are MDHEN and SYDVKM. The CDR3, as DNA: TGTGCCAGCAGTTTACCGATCGAGAGCGCCAGCTCCTACAATGAGCAGTTCTTC. Its protein is CASSLPIESASSYNEQFF.

V usage is TRBV19 and J usage is TRBJ1-5; TRBD1 might be the D (5 bases). The V gene lost 5 bases and the J gene lost 4 bases, with 18 bases spanning the gap. Germline CDR1 LNHDA, CDR2 SQIVND (reference sequence). The CDR3 runs 16 residues. CDR3 in amino acids: CASSGRTLGGNQPQHF. CDR3 bases: TGTGCCAGTAGTGGAAGGACCTTGGGGGGAAATCAGCCCCAGCATTTT.

V gene TRBV27 combines with J gene TRBJ2-2, with 13 nucleotides matching TRBD2. The V segment lost 4 bases and the J segment 2 bases; nucleotides outside the gene matches: 7. The germline gives CDR1 MNHEY, CDR2 SMNVEV (reference sequence). This CDR3 is 18 amino acids long. The CDR3 DNA reads as TGTGCCAGCAGTTGGGTTGGGACTAGCGGGATCAACACCGGGGAGCTGTTTTTT. It encodes CASSWVGTSGINTGELFF.

CDR3 region: CALKGSEKLFF. The CDR3, as DNA: TGTGCCTTAAAAGGGAGTGAAAAACTGTTTTTT. The gene calls are TRBV6-1 and TRBJ1-4; D is ambiguous. CDR3 length equals 11 residues. V gave up 11 bases and J gave up 7 bases, with 11 bases separating them. Germline CDR1 and CDR2: MNHNS and SASEGT.

As for this clone: At the DNA level, this CDR3 is encoded by other sequences in the same sample as well. This chain uses TRBV5-1 with TRBJ2-7; TRBD1 matches 7 bases. V dropped 4 bases and J dropped 0; count of bases not matched to a gene: 4. The CDR3 consists of 14 residues. Germline lookup yields CDR1 SGHRS and CDR2 YFSETQ. CDR3 protein: CASSVGQASYEQYF. Here the CDR3 DNA reads TGCGCCAGCAGCGTAGGACAGGCCTCCTACGAGCAGTACTTC.

The rearrangement uses TRBV29-1 and TRBJ1-3, with D tentatively TRBD1 (5 bases). From germline, CDR1 is SQVTM and CDR2 ANQGSEA. Trimming took 6 bases from V and 4 from J, leaving 25 bases between them. The CDR3 is made up of 17 amino acids. CDR3 amino acids: CSVALRLGGGRGNTIYF. CDR3 sequence (DNA): TGCAGCGTCGCCTTGCGTCTCGGGGGTGGGCGCGGAAACACCATATATTTT.

The CDR3 here is CASSYAGGYTF. For the CDR3, the DNA is TGTGCCAGCAGTTACGCCGGTGGCTACACCTTC. The V gene is TRBV6-5, the J gene TRBJ1-2; D is undetermined. Trimming cost V 2 bases and J 7 bases, with 5 bases left between them. Per the germline V gene, CDR1 is MNHEY and CDR2 is SVGAGI. The CDR3 is 11 amino acids.

DNA of the CDR3: TGTGCCATCAGTGTAGAAACCCCTAGGCACAATGAGCAGTTCTTC. Protein sequence: CAISVETPRHNEQFF. The rearrangement links TRBV10-3 to TRBJ2-1; D uncertain. Trimming took off 4 bases at V and 5 bases at J, with 15 bases between the two ends. CDR3 length equals 15 residues. CDR1 is ENHRY, CDR2 SYGVKD, per germline.

The genes are TRBV6-4 and TRBJ2-1; unclear D gene. The V end lost 8 bases, the J end lost 5 bases, and 19 bases lay between the germline ends. The CDR3 loop spans 15 amino acids. Germline CDR1 and CDR2: MRHNA and SNTAGT. CDR3 DNA: TGTGCCAGCTCCAGTGAGGTTGAGTCCGACAATGAGCAGTTCTTC. Amino acid sequence: CASSSEVESDNEQFF.

The gene calls are TRBV27 and TRBJ1-5; the match to TRBD1 covers 11 bases. Per germline, CDR1 MNHEY and CDR2 SMNVEV (reference sequence). This CDR3 region has 18 residues. Losses at the gene ends were 4 bases for V and 2 bases for J; bases not matched to a gene: 10. The CDR3 region is CASSSHRTGGMGNQPQHF. The CDR3 nucleotides read TGTGCCAGCAGTTCCCACCGGACAGGGGGCATGGGCAATCAGCCCCAGCATTTT.

The CDR3 sequence is CATSRRQRNEQFF. Here the CDR3 DNA reads TGTGCCACCAGCAGGAGGCAGCGGAATGAGCAGTTCTTC. V usage is TRBV15 and J usage is TRBJ2-1, with D possibly TRBD2 on 5 matching bases. This CDR3 is 13 amino acids long. V lost 3 bases and J lost 7, with 10 bases in between. CDR1 LNHNV and CDR2 YYDKDF come from the germline V gene (reference sequence). The full variable domain, in which reference TRBV15 and TRBJ2-1 provide the parts outside the CDR3, is DAMVIQNPRYQVTQFGKPVTLSCSQTLNHNVMYWYQQKSSQAPKLLFHYYDKDFNNEADTPDNFQSRRPNTSFCFLDIRSPGLGDTAMYLCATSRRQRNEQFFGPGTRLTVL.

The chain uses TRBV7-3 and TRBJ1-1, with TRBD1 identical over 12 bases. The CDR3 runs to 15 residues. CDR1 is SGHTA and CDR2 is FQGTGA in the germline V gene. The trim removed 5 bases at V and 1 base at J, leaving 2 bases unmatched. The CDR3 is CASSRDRGPNTEAFF. Written as DNA, the CDR3 is TGTGCCAGCAGCCGGGACAGGGGGCCGAACACTGAAGCTTTCTTT.

The chain recombines TRBV15 with TRBJ1-1; no reliable D call. CDR3 length equals 14 residues. The germline gives CDR1 LNHNV, CDR2 YYDKDF (reference sequence). V was pared by 0 bases and J by 1 base, with 6 bases between. The CDR3 sequence is CATSRDRRNTEAFF. In DNA form, the CDR3 reads TGTGCCACCAGCAGAGATCGCAGGAACACTGAAGCTTTCTTT.

The chain has TRBV28 and TRBJ1-5, with 9 bases identical to TRBD1. Germline lookup yields CDR1 MDHEN and CDR2 SYDVKM. The CDR3 consists of 12 residues. J gave up 11 bases and V 5 bases, and 4 bases lay outside the gene matches. CDR3 loop: CASSIRTGAQHF. The CDR3 DNA is TGTGCCAGCAGTATAAGGACAGGGGCCCAGCATTTT.

The rearrangement uses TRBV29-1 and TRBJ2-6, with D perhaps TRBD2 (6 bases). The CDR3 sequence is 15 residues long. Germline V gene sequence: CDR1 SQVTM, CDR2 ANQGSEA. Trimming took off 6 bases at V and 0 bases at J, with 12 bases between the two ends. In DNA form, the CDR3 reads TGCAGCGTCCCGGTCGGGGGCTCTGGGGCCAACGTCCTGACTTTC. Its protein product is CSVPVGGSGANVLTF.